These 10 T cell receptor beta chains originate from one sample sequenced in a study of T cells in Graves' hyperthyroidism and ophthalmopathy (dated by TCRdb to the late 2010s). Library creation used multiplex PCR. The data were produced on an Illumina HiSeq 2000. Amplification of TCR beta CDR3 regions was carried out from RNA transcripts. The first round of RT-PCR for the TCR CDR3 was performed with the HTBI primer set and the Qiagen OneStep RT-PCR kit. TCRdb trimmed public reads at Q25 via fastp, called clones via MiXCR and kept in-frame beta chains. CDR3 protein sequences are deduplicated, and each keeps its most common genes and DNA. The sample table records 450,000 to 700,000 distinct CDR3 sequences; under 60% of these occur just once. Clones ranked in the top ten supply about 8% of the sample. Specimen: peripheral blood or thyroid tissue (not recorded which). The origin of the receptors is a woman in her late teens or twenties with Graves' hyperthyroidism.

This clonotype showed up many times. The junction does not match germline at one end; this may be a read error. The rearrangement uses TRBV20-1 and TRBJ1-2; D ambiguous. In germline, CDR1 is DFQATT, CDR2 SNEGSKA (reference sequence). The CDR3 is 13 amino acids. CDR3 loop: CSASYGVDYGYTF. CDR3 in DNA: TGCAGTGCTAGTTACGGGGTTGACTACGGCTACACCTTC.

Comment on this clonotype: Given a much more abundant clone one base away, this may be a read error. The chain is built from TRBV18 and TRBJ1-2; 8 bases agree with TRBD1. This CDR3 has 13 residues. J was trimmed by 14 bases and V by 10 bases; bases with no gene match: 18. Germline V CDR1 and CDR2: KGHSH, LQKENI. The CDR3 DNA follows: TGTGCCACCCCACTGGGACAGGACCAGTCCTGGACCTTC. Its translation: CATPLGQDQSWTF. Looking up the rest from reference TRBV18 and TRBJ1-2 gives the full variable domain: NAGVMQNPRHLVRRRGQEARLRCSPMKGHSHVYWYRQLPEEGLKFMVYLQKENIIDESGMPKERFSAEFPKEGPSILRIQQVVRGDSAAYFCATPLGQDQSWTFGSGTRLTVV.

The chain is built from TRBV24-1 and TRBJ1-5; D call uncertain. This CDR3 is built from 16 residues. Trimming removed 8 bases at V and 14 bases at J, with 30 bases between. Looked up from germline, CDR1 is KGHDR and CDR2 is SFDVKD. The CDR3 loop is CATKDALGRQSSYEHF. CDR3 DNA sequence: TGTGCCACCAAGGATGCCTTGGGCCGTCAGAGCTCCTACGAGCATTTT.

A word on this clonotype: A much larger clone lies one base from this, so it may be a read error. The rearrangement uses TRBV12-3 or TRBV12-4 and TRBJ2-5, with a weak D call TRBD1 (6 bases). This CDR3 spans 13 amino acids. The CDR3 protein is CASTSLGQEAQYF. In DNA, the CDR3 is TGTGCCAGCACCTCTCTGGGACAAGAGGCCCAGTACTTC.

To note about this clonotype: No conserved phenylalanine or tryptophan is present at the end of the CDR3, so a read error is the likely explanation. This chain uses TRBV4-1 with TRBJ1-1, with 7 bases identical to TRBD1. Trimming at V came to 6 bases and at J to 1 base, leaving 5 bases not matched to a gene. Germline V CDR1 and CDR2: MGHRA, YSYEKL. The CDR3 is made up of 14 amino acids. The CDR3 here is CASRRQGGNTEAFV. CDR3 DNA sequence: TGCGCCAGCAGAAGACAGGGTGGGAACACTGAAGCTTTCGTT.

The chain uses TRBV4-3 and TRBJ1-5, with D perhaps TRBD1 (6 bases). The CDR3 loop spans 16 amino acids. With 4 bases removed from V and 4 bases from J, the gap between germline ends came to 17 bases. CDR1 and CDR2 from the germline V gene are LGHNA and YSLEER. CDR3 coding DNA: TGCGCCAGCAGCCGAAGCCCTAGGGGGGGAAATCAGCCCCAGCATTTT. Amino acids: CASSRSPRGGNQPQHF.

This rearrangement joins TRBV7-2 to TRBJ2-5; 11 nucleotides align to TRBD2. The V gene's germline CDR1 is SGHTA and CDR2 FQGNSA. V lost 5 bases to trimming and J lost 2 bases; unmatched junction nucleotides: 10. The CDR3 loop spans 17 amino acids. This CDR3 reads CASSPGTSGFPQETQYF. The DNA for the CDR3 is TGTGCCAGCAGCCCAGGGACTAGCGGATTCCCTCAAGAGACCCAGTACTTC.

The V and J genes are TRBV11-2 and TRBJ1-1; no clear D gene. Per germline, CDR1 SGHAT and CDR2 FQNNGV. Trimming removed 4 bases from V and 6 bases from J, with 12 bases in between. The CDR3 covers 13 residues. The CDR3 nucleotides are TGTGCCAGCAGCTGCTTAGGGTCCCCTGAAGCTTTCTTT. Its protein is CASSCLGSPEAFF.

This clonotype was seen a handful of times. The J gene is TRBJ1-1, the V gene TRBV28; possibly TRBD1 for D (6 bases). In germline, CDR1 is MDHEN, CDR2 SYDVKM. Trimming left V 6 bases short and J 8 bases short, with 19 bases between. This CDR3 has 14 residues. The CDR3 sequence is CASRRTGTSIEAFF. The CDR3 DNA reads TGTGCCAGCAGGAGAACAGGGACGTCCATCGAAGCTTTCTTT.

The chain uses TRBV29-1 and TRBJ1-1; possible D gene TRBD1, 6 bases. Trimming removed 3 bases from V and 4 bases from J, with 15 bases in between. CDR3 length equals 14 residues. Per germline, CDR1 SQVTM and CDR2 ANQGSEA. The CDR3 bases are TGCAGCGTTGACCCCACAGGGCAGAGCACTGAAGCTTTCTTT. Protein sequence: CSVDPTGQSTEAFF. The entire variable domain, with the rest obtained from reference TRBV29-1 and TRBJ1-1, is as follows: SAVISQKPSRDICQRGTSLTIQCQVDSQVTMMFWYRQQPGQSLTLIATANQGSEATYESGFVIDKFPISRPNLTFSTLTVSNMSPEDSSIYLCSVDPTGQSTEAFFGQGTRLTVV.